The clone carrying this TCR beta chain was found once. The data were taken from a study of Ad26.COV2.S vaccination and SARS-CoV-2 variants. Treatment given: about 20 received Ad26.COV2.S at low or high dose, single or two shots; 5 received placebo; per-sample allocation not given. Samples analyzed were those drawn on day 63 after the first vaccine or placebo injection. Profiling relied on immunoSEQ multiplex PCR, and the TCRdb table lists in-frame clones only, not all of them. The sample yields roughly 400,000 clones, about 88% seen once. The ends were cut back, 5 bases at V and 1 base at J, with 15 bases in the middle. Germline V gives CDR1 SNHLY, CDR2 FYNNEI. There are 16 residues in the CDR3.

This receptor was identified in a person aged 18-60 years who received the Ad26.COV2.S COVID-19 vaccine or a placebo. This sample comprised peripheral blood, obtained in a trial of Ad26.COV2.S vaccine versus placebo. The chain combines TRBV2 with TRBJ1-5; TRBD1 might be the D (6 bases). The CDR3 loop reads CASSRGGQLSNQPQHF. Here the CDR3 DNA reads TGTGCCAGCAGTAGGGGGGGGCAACTAAGCAATCAGCCCCAGCATTTT.